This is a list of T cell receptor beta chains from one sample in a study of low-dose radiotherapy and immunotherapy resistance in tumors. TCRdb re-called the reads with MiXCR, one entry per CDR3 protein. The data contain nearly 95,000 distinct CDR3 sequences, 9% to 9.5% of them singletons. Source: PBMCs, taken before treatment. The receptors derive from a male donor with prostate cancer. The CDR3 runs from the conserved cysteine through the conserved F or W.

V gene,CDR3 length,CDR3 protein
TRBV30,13,CAWRGDRYGEQYF
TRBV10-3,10,CASTGRTDNF
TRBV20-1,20,CSARDPVGLAGGPGPHEQFF
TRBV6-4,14,CASSGDRSTGELFF
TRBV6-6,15,CASSYSIGLNTEAFF
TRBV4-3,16,CASSQGAGVSTGELFF
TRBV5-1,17,CASSLAPSGAGTDTQYF
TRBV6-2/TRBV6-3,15,CASRMSFLGGDTQYF
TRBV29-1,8,CSVGVIGF
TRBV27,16,CASRPGQVYSNQPQHF
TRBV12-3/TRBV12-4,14,CASSFSLSQGIQYF
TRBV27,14,CASSFSLPTYEQYF
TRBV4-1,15,CASSQVFGGDYGYTF
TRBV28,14,CASSLAVDKAIQYF
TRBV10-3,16,CAISATGAYSNQPQHF
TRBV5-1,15,CASSLTGGFSNEQFF
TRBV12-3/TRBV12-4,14,CASSPQGSGNTIYF
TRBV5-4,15,CASSLGRSRAGELFF
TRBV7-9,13,CASSLARENIQYF
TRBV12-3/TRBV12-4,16,CASSPSTSAMENEQFF
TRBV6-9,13,CASGGQPGYEQYF
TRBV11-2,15,CASSFTSGRAPEQYF
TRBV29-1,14,CSELSGLAGETQYF
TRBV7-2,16,CASSSGLAERSYEQYF
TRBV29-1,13,CSVVWGFSYEQYF
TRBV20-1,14,CSARMGLAEYEQYF
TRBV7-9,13,CASSSSGGNEQYF
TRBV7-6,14,CASLTSGSSDEQFF
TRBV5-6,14,CASSFWGSNQPQHF
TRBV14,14,CASSQDRSGSPQYF